This is a list of T cell receptor beta chains from one sample in a study of shared clonotypes between healthy human individuals. The method was immunoSEQ multiplex PCR; TCRdb's version includes in-frame clones alone and lacks a portion of them. The repertoire holds under 2.5 million clones, under 95% seen once, with 0.37% in the top ten. The specimen sequenced was naive CD4+ T cells from PBMCs. The receptors derive from a young man in good health. Some clones in this sample may be carry-over from other donors' samples. Both conserved end residues are part of each CDR3. Each record gives: clone size, J gene, V gene, CDR3 length, D gene, CDR3 protein, CDR3 DNA. D genes are given only for firm matches. Clone size is not always given. Where it is, it says once, few, many or a class for expanded clones.

>NA|TRBJ1-5|TRBV15|12|TRBD1
CATLDRDQPQHF
TGTGCCACCCTAGACAGGGACCAGCCCCAGCATTTT
>NA|TRBJ2-1|TRBV6-5|16|TRBD2
CASSYFGTSGYNEQFF
TGTGCCAGCAGTTACTTCGGGACTAGCGGCTACAATGAGCAGTTCTTC
>NA|TRBJ2-3|TRBV2|12|NA
CASRAGPGTQYF
TGTGCCAGCAGAGCGGGCCCTGGAACGCAGTATTTT
>NA|TRBJ2-1|TRBV7-8|15|TRBD2
CASSLGLAGVGEQFF
TGTGCCAGCAGCTTAGGACTAGCGGGAGTGGGTGAGCAGTTCTTC
>NA|TRBJ2-6|TRBV7-9|14|NA
CASSLVGGANVLTF
TGTGCCAGCAGCTTAGTTGGGGGGGCCAACGTCCTGACTTTC
>NA|TRBJ2-1|TRBV4-2|13|NA
CASSQDRHTEQFF
TGTGCCAGCAGCCAAGATCGACACACTGAGCAGTTCTTC
>NA|TRBJ1-1|TRBV27|12|NA
CASRNLGRLAFF
TGTGCCAGCAGGAATTTGGGTCGACTGGCTTTCTTT
>NA|TRBJ2-7|TRBV15|15|NA
CATSRYSGAYYEQYF
TGTGCCACCAGCCGATACTCAGGTGCGTACTACGAGCAGTACTTC
>NA|TRBJ1-1|TRBV28|14|NA
CASSSRPRGTEAFF
TGTGCCAGCAGTTCACGACCCCGGGGCACTGAAGCTTTCTTT
>NA|TRBJ1-1|TRBV6-6|15|NA
CASSYSTGSGTEAFF
TGTGCCAGCAGTTATTCCACAGGGAGTGGCACTGAAGCTTTCTTT
>NA|TRBJ1-3|TRBV30|13|NA
CAGSGASGNTIYF
TGTGCCGGTTCCGGGGCCTCTGGAAACACCATATATTTT
>NA|TRBJ2-5|TRBV19|15|NA
CASSTRSKRPETQYF
TGTGCCAGTAGTACCCGCTCAAAACGACCGGAGACCCAGTACTTC
>NA|TRBJ2-5|TRBV5-1|13|NA
CASRSRPQETQYF
TGCGCCAGCAGAAGTCGGCCACAAGAGACCCAGTACTTC
>NA|TRBJ2-7|TRBV7-9|13|TRBD2
CASSRLAGDGQYF
TGTGCCAGCAGCCGACTAGCGGGGGACGGGCAGTACTTC
>NA|TRBJ2-4|TRBV7-3|14|NA
CASSLSAVENIQYF
TGTGCCAGCAGCTTAAGTGCTGTTGAGAACATTCAGTACTTC
>NA|TRBJ2-1|TRBV6-6|15|TRBD1
CASSYEDRGLNEQFF
TGTGCCAGCAGTTATGAGGACAGGGGGCTCAATGAGCAGTTCTTC
>NA|TRBJ1-2|TRBV5-4|14|NA
CASSPRGTNYGQTF
TGTGCCAGCAGCCCCCGTGGCACTAACTATGGCCAAACCTTC
>NA|TRBJ2-7|TRBV7-6|14|NA
CASSYPGSGDEQYF
TGTGCCAGCAGCTATCCGGGGTCTGGAGACGAGCAGTACTTC
>once|TRBJ2-5|TRBV4-1|14|NA
CASSQPGQKETQYF
TGCGCCAGCAGCCAACCCGGCCAGAAAGAGACCCAGTACTTC
>NA|TRBJ2-7|TRBV7-2|14|NA
CASSLGALRGEQYF
TGTGCCAGCAGCTTAGGGGCCCTCCGAGGCGAGCAGTACTTC
>NA|TRBJ2-7|TRBV4-1|12|NA
CASSQAGPEQYF
TGCGCCAGCAGCCAAGCGGGGCCCGAGCAGTACTTC
>NA|TRBJ1-4|TRBV2|15|NA
CASMREGLVGEKLFF
TGTGCCAGCATGCGAGAGGGGTTAGTGGGTGAAAAACTGTTTTTT
>NA|TRBJ2-3|TRBV7-2|14|NA
CASSLQGGTDTQYF
TGTGCCAGCAGCTTGCAGGGCGGCACAGATACGCAGTATTTT
>NA|TRBJ2-3|TRBV19|16|TRBD2
CASSQLAGTSTDTQYF
TGTGCCAGTAGTCAACTAGCGGGGACCAGCACAGATACGCAGTATTTT
>NA|TRBJ1-1|TRBV7-3|16|NA
CASSPRRLGEEAEAFF
TGTGCCAGCAGTCCGCGGCGTCTTGGGGAAGAGGCTGAAGCTTTCTTT
>NA|TRBJ1-4|TRBV30|10|NA
CAWSAEKLFF
TGTGCCTGGTCGGCCGAAAAACTGTTTTTT